A single sample is the source of the 8 T cell receptor beta chains below, sequenced in a study of T-cell reconstitution after alpha-beta-depleted transplantation in children. TCRbeta library preparation incorporated unique molecular identifiers. TCRdb reprocessed the PCR reads via MiXCR and lists one record per CDR3 protein. The sample contains 350,000 to 450,000 distinct CDR3 sequences, roughly 22% of which appear only once. Sequencing used PBMCs from the stem cell graft donor, obtained from the stem cell graft. These receptors came from a human donor who donated a stem cell graft to a child with acute myeloid leukemia.

This chain joins TRBV20-1 and TRBJ2-3; D unresolved. Trimming stripped 6 bases from V and 2 bases from J, with 15 bases between. The CDR3 runs 14 residues. CDR1 is DFQATT and CDR2 is SNEGSKA in the germline V gene (reference sequence). CDR3 loop: CSAPVGSYTDTQYF. Here the CDR3 DNA reads TGCAGTGCCCCGGTGGGCAGCTACACAGATACGCAGTATTTT.

This clonotype was seen a handful of times. Sequence at one end of the junction differs from germline and may be a read error. The chain joins TRBV7-2 to TRBJ1-2; the match to TRBD1 covers 9 bases. Germline V gene data show CDR1 as SGHTA and CDR2 as FQGNSA. The CDR3 has 16 residues. As DNA, the CDR3 is TGTGCCAGCAGCGTAGCCCCTTCACAGGGGGCCTATGGCTACACCTTC. Translating it yields CASSVAPSQGAYGYTF. Complete variable domain (other parts from reference TRBV7-2 and TRBJ1-2): GAGVSQSPSNKVTEKGKDVELRCDPISGHTALYWYRQSLGQGLEFLIYFQGNSAPDKSGLPSDRFSAERTGGSVSTLTIQRTQQEDSAVYLCASSVAPSQGAYGYTFGSGTRLTVV.

This clonotype was seen a handful of times. The V gene is TRBV28, the J gene TRBJ2-4; D ambiguous. The V gene's germline CDR1 is MDHEN and CDR2 SYDVKM. The V end was cut by 2 bases, the J end by 0 bases, with 8 bases between. This CDR3 has 15 residues. This CDR3 reads CASSLAAVAKNIQYF. CDR3 bases: TGTGCCAGCAGTTTAGCCGCGGTAGCCAAAAACATTCAGTACTTC.

This clonotype was picked up many times. This chain joins TRBV10-3 and TRBJ2-6, with a possible D match to TRBD1 (5 bases). There are 20 residues in the CDR3. V gave up 5 bases and J gave up 0 bases, with 23 bases separating them. The germline V gene encodes CDR1 ENHRY and CDR2 SYGVKD. The CDR3 protein is CAISKNYKGAGSSGANVLTF. DNA of the CDR3: TGTGCCATCAGTAAAAATTACAAAGGGGCAGGAAGCTCTGGGGCCAACGTCCTGACTTTC.

This clonotype was counted many times. The gene calls are TRBV5-1 and TRBJ2-3; 7 nucleotides align to TRBD2. The ends lost 4 bases at V and 2 bases at J; junction bases unmatched: 4. The CDR3 runs to 14 residues. From germline, CDR1 is SGHRS and CDR2 YFSETQ. The CDR3 DNA follows: TGCGCCAGCAGCCTAGCGGAGAACACAGATACGCAGTATTTT. Its translation: CASSLAENTDTQYF. Supplemented by reference TRBV5-1 and TRBJ2-3, the full variable domain reads KAGVTQTPRYLIKTRGQQVTLSCSPISGHRSVSWYQQTPGQGLQFLFEYFSETQRNKGNFPGRFSGRQFSNSRSEMNVSTLELGDSALYLCASSLAENTDTQYFGPGTRLTVL.

V gene TRBV24-1 combines with J gene TRBJ2-5; unclear D gene. CDR1 and CDR2 (germline): KGHDR, SFDVKD. Trimming removed 0 bases from V and 5 bases from J, with 6 bases in between. The CDR3 runs to 13 residues. The CDR3 is CATSDLGVETQYF. CDR3 bases: TGTGCCACCAGTGATTTGGGGGTGGAGACCCAGTACTTC.

Here the CDR3 DNA reads TGCAGTGTGCTTGGAGCGGAGGGAATAATGTCGGGGGAGCTGTTTTTT. This gives the protein CSVLGAEGIMSGELFF. The chain links TRBV29-1 to TRBJ2-2; D might be TRBD2 (6 bases). This CDR3 spans 16 amino acids. Germline loops: CDR1 SQVTM, CDR2 ANQGSEA.

This clonotype was seen repeatedly, ten times or more. In DNA, the CDR3 is TGCAGTGCTAGAGAGCTGGCCGGGACTAGCGGGGAATACAATGAGCAGTTCTTC. This encodes CSARELAGTSGEYNEQFF. The chain employs TRBV20-1 and TRBJ2-1, with 13 positions matching TRBD2. Losses at the gene ends were 0 bases for V and 4 bases for J; bases not matched to a gene: 9. Germline CDR1 and CDR2: DFQATT and SNEGSKA (reference sequence). The length of the CDR3 is 18 residues.